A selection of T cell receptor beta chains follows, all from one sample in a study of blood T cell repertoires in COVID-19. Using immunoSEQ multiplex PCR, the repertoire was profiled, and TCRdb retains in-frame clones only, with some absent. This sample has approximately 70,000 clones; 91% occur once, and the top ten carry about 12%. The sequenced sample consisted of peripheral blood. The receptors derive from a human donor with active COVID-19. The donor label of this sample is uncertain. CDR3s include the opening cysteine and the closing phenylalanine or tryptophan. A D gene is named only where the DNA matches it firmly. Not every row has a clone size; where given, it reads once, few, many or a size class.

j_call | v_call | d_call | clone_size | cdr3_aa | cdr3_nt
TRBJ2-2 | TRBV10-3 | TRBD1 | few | CATGGVAGELFF | TGTGCCACAGGGGGCGTGGCCGGGGAGCTGTTTTTT
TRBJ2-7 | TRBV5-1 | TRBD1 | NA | CASSLGQGEIEQYF | TGCGCCAGCAGCTTGGGACAGGGGGAAATCGAGCAGTACTTC
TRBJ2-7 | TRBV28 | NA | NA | CASSSGRADEQYF | TGTGCCAGCAGTTCTGGGAGAGCCGACGAGCAGTACTTC
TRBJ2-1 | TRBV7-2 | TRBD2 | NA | CASSVQRELYNEQFF | TGTGCCAGCAGCGTGCAGCGGGAGCTTTACAATGAGCAGTTCTTC
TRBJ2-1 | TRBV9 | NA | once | CASSVALASYNEQFF | TGTGCCAGCAGCGTAGCGCTAGCCTCCTACAATGAGCAGTTCTTC
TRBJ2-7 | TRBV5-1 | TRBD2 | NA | CASSLSSGSLTSYEQYF | TGCGCCAGCAGCTTGAGTAGCGGGAGTCTCACCTCCTACGAGCAGTACTTC
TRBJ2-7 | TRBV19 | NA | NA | CASSTQSYEQYF | TGTGCCAGTTCCACACAGTCCTACGAGCAGTACTTC
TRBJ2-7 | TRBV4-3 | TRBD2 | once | CASRPKRENVLVVHEQYF | TGCGCCAGCAGGCCGAAGCGGGAGAATGTTTTAGTGGTCCACGAGCAGTACTTC
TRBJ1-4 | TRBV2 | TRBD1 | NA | CASTRDRGDKLFF | TGTGCCAGCACAAGGGACAGGGGCGACAAACTGTTTTTT
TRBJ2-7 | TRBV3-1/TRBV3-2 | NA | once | CASSTPSTGKGNEQYF | TGTGCCAGCAGCACTCCTTCTACAGGGAAAGGGAACGAGCAGTACTTC
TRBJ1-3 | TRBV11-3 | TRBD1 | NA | CASSLSGTGNPGNTIYF | TGTGCCAGCAGCTTATCCGGGACAGGGAACCCTGGAAACACCATATATTTT
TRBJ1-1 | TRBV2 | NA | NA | CASSGVGKGTEAFF | TGTGCCAGCAGTGGGGTGGGGAAGGGGACTGAAGCTTTCTTT
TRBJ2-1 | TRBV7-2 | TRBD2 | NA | CASRKAGGAGGNNEQFF | TGTGCCAGCAGAAAAGCGGGGGGAGCGGGAGGAAACAATGAGCAGTTCTTC
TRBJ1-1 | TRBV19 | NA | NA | CASSITGSNTEAFF | TGTGCCAGTAGTATCACAGGATCGAACACTGAAGCTTTCTTT
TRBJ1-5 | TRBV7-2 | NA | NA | CASSFRGGDNQPQHF | TGTGCCAGCAGCTTCAGGGGTGGGGACAATCAGCCCCAGCATTTT
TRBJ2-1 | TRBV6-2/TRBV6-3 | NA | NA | CASSTRGGYNEQFF | TGTGCCAGCAGTACCCGAGGAGGTTACAATGAGCAGTTCTTC
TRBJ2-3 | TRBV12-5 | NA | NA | CARRLPTDTQYF | TGTGCTAGGCGGCTCCCCACAGATACGCAGTATTTT
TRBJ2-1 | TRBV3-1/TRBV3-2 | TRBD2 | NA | CASSLTSGSREQFF | TGTGCCAGCAGCCTGACTAGCGGGAGCCGTGAGCAGTTCTTC
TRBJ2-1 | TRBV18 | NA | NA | CASSPYRDEQFF | TGTGCCAGCTCACCATATCGAGATGAGCAGTTCTTC
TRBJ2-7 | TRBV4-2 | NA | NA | CASSQDSQAGYEQYF | TGTGCCAGCAGCCAAGATTCACAGGCTGGGTACGAGCAGTACTTC
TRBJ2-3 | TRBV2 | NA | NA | CASRPSGRTDTQYF | TGTGCCAGCAGGCCATCCGGGAGAACCGATACGCAGTATTTT
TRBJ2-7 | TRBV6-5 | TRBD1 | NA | CASSYSTGVNEQYF | TGTGCCAGCAGTTACTCGACAGGGGTCAACGAGCAGTACTTC
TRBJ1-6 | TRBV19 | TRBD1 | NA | CASSFAQGRYNSPLHF | TGTGCCAGTAGTTTCGCACAGGGGAGGTATAATTCACCCCTCCACTTT
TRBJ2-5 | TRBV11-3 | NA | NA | CASSFRSTLGGQETQYF | TGTGCCAGCAGCTTTCGTTCAACATTGGGGGGCCAAGAGACCCAGTACTTC
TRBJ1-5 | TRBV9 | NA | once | CASSGGEGQPQHF | TGTGCCAGCAGCGGGGGAGAAGGCCAGCCCCAGCATTTT
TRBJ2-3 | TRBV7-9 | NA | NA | CASSLQGTTDTQYF | TGTGCCAGCAGCTTACAGGGGACAACAGATACGCAGTATTTT
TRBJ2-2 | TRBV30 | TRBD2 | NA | CAWSAGGPIGELFF | TGTGCCTGGAGTGCGGGAGGGCCCATCGGGGAGCTGTTTTTT
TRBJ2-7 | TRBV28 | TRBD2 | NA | CASSLPLAGGLDF | TGTGCCAGCAGTTTACCCCTAGCGGGAGGGCTGGACTTC
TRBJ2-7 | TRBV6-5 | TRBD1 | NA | CATVGTGLYEQYF | TGTGCCACGGTCGGGACAGGGTTGTACGAGCAGTACTTC
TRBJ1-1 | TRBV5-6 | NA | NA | CASSLVTAAMNTEAFF | TGTGCCAGCAGCTTGGTGACAGCAGCTATGAACACTGAAGCTTTCTTT
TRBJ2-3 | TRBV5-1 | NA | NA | CASRPGVPITDTQYF | TGCGCCAGCAGGCCGGGAGTCCCTATTACAGATACGCAGTATTTT
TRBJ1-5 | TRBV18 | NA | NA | CASSPFGGEINQPQHF | TGTGCCAGCTCACCTTTTGGCGGGGAGATAAATCAGCCCCAGCATTTT
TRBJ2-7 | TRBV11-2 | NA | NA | CASSLDTEGDQYEQYF | TGTGCCAGCAGCTTAGATACCGAGGGGGATCAGTACGAGCAGTACTTC
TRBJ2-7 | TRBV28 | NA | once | CASSAAGQQYEQYF | TGTGCCAGCAGTGCGGCAGGACAACAGTACGAGCAGTACTTC
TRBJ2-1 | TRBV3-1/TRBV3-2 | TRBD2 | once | CASSQVRLAGYYNEQFF | TGTGCCAGCAGCCAAGTTCGACTAGCGGGATACTACAATGAGCAGTTCTTC
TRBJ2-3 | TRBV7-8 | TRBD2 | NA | CASSPRLAGGVGTDTQYF | TGTGCCAGCAGCCCCAGACTAGCGGGAGGTGTGGGCACAGATACGCAGTATTTT
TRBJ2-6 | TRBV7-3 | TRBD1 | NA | CASSSRGQGSGANVLTF | TGTGCCAGCAGCTCAAGGGGACAGGGCTCTGGGGCCAACGTCCTGACTTTC
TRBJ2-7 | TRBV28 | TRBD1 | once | CASSTTGGTYEQYF | TGTGCCAGCAGTACTACAGGGGGAACCTACGAGCAGTACTTC
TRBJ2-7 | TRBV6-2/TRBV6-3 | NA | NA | CASSPSEGEYEQYF | TGTGCCAGCAGCCCTAGCGAAGGGGAATACGAGCAGTACTTC
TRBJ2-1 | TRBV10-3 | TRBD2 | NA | CAISDREGSYNEQFF | TGTGCCATCAGTGATCGGGAGGGCTCCTACAATGAGCAGTTCTTC
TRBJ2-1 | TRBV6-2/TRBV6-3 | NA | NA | CASSDPGSVYNEQFF | TGTGCCAGCAGTGACCCAGGCTCCGTATACAATGAGCAGTTCTTC
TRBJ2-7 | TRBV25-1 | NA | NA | CASSPATAYEQYF | TGTGCCAGCAGCCCCGCGACAGCCTACGAGCAGTACTTC
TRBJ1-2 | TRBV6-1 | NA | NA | CASSEGAVTYGYTF | TGTGCCAGCAGTGAAGGGGCAGTCACATATGGCTACACCTTC
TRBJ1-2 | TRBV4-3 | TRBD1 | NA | CASSQAVQGGYGYTF | TGCGCCAGCAGCCAAGCGGTCCAGGGGGGCTATGGCTACACCTTC
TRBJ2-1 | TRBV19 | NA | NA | CASRRGGVYSYNEQFF | TGTGCCAGTAGAAGGGGGGGAGTTTATTCCTACAATGAGCAGTTCTTC
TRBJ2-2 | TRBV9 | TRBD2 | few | CASSVGSSGSIGELFF | TGTGCCAGCAGCGTCGGGAGTAGCGGGAGTATCGGGGAGCTGTTTTTT
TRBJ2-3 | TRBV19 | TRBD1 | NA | CASSIGDRTLQDTQYF | TGTGCCAGTAGTATAGGGGACAGGACCCTACAAGATACGCAGTATTTT
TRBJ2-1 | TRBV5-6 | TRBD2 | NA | CASSLLAGGQTYNEQFF | TGTGCCAGCAGCTTACTAGCGGGAGGCCAGACCTACAATGAGCAGTTCTTC
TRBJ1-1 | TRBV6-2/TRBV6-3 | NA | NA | CASSPQGSATEAFF | TGTGCCAGCAGTCCACAGGGAAGCGCCACTGAAGCTTTCTTT
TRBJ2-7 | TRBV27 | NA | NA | CATRQLIGYEQYF | TGTGCCACTAGACAGTTAATAGGTTACGAGCAGTACTTC
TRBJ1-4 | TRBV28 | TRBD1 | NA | CASSLGQGNEKLFF | TGTGCCAGCAGTTTGGGACAGGGGAATGAAAAACTGTTTTTT
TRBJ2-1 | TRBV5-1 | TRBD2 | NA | CASSQRGWDEQFF | TGCGCCAGCAGTCAGCGGGGGTGGGATGAGCAGTTCTTC
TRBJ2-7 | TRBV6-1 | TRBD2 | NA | CASSVSWTSGSYEQYF | TGTGCCAGCAGTGTTTCTTGGACTAGCGGGTCTTACGAGCAGTACTTC
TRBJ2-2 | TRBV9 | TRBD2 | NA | CASQLAENTGELFF | TGTGCCAGCCAACTAGCGGAGAACACCGGGGAGCTGTTTTTT
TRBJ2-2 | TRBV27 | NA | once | CASSPYWNTGELFF | TGTGCCAGCAGTCCCTACTGGAACACCGGGGAGCTGTTTTTT
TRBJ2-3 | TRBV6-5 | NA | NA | CASTRTMTDTQYF | TGTGCCAGCACCCGCACTATGACAGATACGCAGTATTTT
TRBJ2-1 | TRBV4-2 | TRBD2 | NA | CASSQDRTSGSQAFF | TGTGCCAGCAGCCAAGATAGAACTAGCGGGAGTCAGGCGTTCTTC
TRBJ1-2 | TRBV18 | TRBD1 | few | CASSVDRVNYGYTF | TGTGCCAGCTCAGTCGACAGGGTGAACTATGGCTACACCTTC
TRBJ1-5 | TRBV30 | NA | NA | CAWSRGGSQPQHF | TGTGCCTGGAGTCGTGGGGGGAGTCAGCCCCAGCATTTT
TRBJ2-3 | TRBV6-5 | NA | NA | CASTGGTDTQYF | TGTGCCAGCACAGGGGGCACAGATACGCAGTATTTT